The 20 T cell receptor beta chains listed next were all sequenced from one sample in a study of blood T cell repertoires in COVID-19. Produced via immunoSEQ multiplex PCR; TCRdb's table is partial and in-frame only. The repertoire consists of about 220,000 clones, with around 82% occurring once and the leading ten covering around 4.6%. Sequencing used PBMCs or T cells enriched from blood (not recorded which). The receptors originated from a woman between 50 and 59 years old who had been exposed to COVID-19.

The CDR3 protein is CATSLGDRQDYGYTF. CDR3 nucleotide sequence: TGTGCCACCAGCCTCGGGGACAGACAGGACTATGGCTACACCTTC. The genes are TRBV15 and TRBJ1-2; the match to TRBD1 covers 7 bases. The V and J ends lost 5 bases and 3 bases, in that order; junction bases with no gene match: 9. Germline loops: CDR1 LNHNV, CDR2 YYDKDF (reference sequence). The CDR3 extends over 15 amino acids.

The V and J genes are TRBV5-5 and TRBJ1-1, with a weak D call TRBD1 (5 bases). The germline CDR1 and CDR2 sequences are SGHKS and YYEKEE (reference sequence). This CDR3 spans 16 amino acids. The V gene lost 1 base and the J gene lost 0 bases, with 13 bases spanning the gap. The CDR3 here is CASSLTQGRLNTEAFF. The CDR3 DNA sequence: TGTGCCAGCAGCTTGACGCAGGGTAGGTTGAACACTGAAGCTTTCTTT. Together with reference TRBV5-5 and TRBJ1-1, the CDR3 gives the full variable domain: DAGVTQSPTHLIKTRGQQVTLRCSPISGHKSVSWYQQVLGQGPQFIFQYYEKEERGRGNFPDRFSARQFPNYSSELNVNALLLGDSALYLCASSLTQGRLNTEAFFGQGTRLTVV.

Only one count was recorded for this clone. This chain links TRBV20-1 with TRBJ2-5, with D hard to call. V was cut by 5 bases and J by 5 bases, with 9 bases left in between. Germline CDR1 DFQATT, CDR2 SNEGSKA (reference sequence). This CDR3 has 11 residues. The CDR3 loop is CSARFRETQYF. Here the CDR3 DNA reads TGCAGTGCTCGTTTTCGGGAGACCCAGTACTTC.

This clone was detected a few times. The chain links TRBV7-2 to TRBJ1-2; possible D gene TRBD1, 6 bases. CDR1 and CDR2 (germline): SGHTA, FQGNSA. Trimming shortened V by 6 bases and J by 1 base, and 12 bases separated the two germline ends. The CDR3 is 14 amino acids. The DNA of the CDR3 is TGTGCCAGCAGTCCCGGGACATTTAACTATGGCTACACCTTC. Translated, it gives CASSPGTFNYGYTF.

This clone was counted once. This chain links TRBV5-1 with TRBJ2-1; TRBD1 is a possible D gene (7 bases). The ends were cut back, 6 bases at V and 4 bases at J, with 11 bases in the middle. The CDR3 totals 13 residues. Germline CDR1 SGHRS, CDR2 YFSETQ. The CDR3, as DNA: TGCGCCAGCACCCAGGGGGGTTACAATGAGCAGTTCTTC. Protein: CASTQGGYNEQFF.

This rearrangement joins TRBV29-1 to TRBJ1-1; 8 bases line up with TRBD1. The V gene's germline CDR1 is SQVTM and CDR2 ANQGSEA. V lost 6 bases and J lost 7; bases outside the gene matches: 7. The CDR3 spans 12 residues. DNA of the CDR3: TGCAGCGTCATCTACAGGGGGGGTGAAGCTTTCTTT. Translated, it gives CSVIYRGGEAFF.

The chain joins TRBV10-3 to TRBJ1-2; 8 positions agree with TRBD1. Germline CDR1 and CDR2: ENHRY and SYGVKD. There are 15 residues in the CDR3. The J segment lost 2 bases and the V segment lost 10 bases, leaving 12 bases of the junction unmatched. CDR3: CATATGVFRNYGYTF. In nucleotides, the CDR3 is TGTGCCACCGCGACAGGGGTCTTCCGCAACTATGGCTACACCTTC.

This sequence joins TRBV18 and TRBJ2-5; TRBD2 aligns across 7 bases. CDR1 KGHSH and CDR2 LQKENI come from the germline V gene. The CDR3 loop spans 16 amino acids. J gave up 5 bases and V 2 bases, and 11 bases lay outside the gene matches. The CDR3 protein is CASSPKDPSGRETQYF. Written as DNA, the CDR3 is TGTGCCAGCTCACCAAAGGATCCTTCCGGGAGGGAGACCCAGTACTTC.

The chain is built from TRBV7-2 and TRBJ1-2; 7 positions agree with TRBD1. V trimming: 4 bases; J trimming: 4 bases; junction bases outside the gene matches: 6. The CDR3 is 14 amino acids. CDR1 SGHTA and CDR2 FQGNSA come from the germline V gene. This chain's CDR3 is CASSSRDRVYGYTF. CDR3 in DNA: TGTGCCAGCAGCTCACGGGACAGAGTCTATGGCTACACCTTC.

The DNA for the CDR3 is TGTGCCTGGAGTGTACGGACAGGGGGCGAGCAGTACTTC. It yields the protein CAWSVRTGGEQYF. The rearrangement joins TRBV30 to TRBJ2-7, with 10 bases identical to TRBD1. The CDR3 contains 13 residues. From germline, CDR1 is GTSNPN and CDR2 SVGIG (reference sequence). The V gene end was trimmed by 0 bases and the J gene end by 6 bases; junction bases not matched to a gene: 2.

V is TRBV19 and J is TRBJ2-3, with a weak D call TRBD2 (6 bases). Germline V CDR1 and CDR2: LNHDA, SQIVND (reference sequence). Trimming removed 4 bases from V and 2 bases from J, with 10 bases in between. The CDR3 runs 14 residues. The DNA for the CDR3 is TGTGCCAGTAGTACGGGACTTTCCACAGATACGCAGTATTTT. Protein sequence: CASSTGLSTDTQYF.

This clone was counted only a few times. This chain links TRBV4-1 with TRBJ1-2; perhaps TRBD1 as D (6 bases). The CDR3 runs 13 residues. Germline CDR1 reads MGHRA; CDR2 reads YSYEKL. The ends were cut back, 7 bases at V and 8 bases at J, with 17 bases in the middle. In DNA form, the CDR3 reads TGCGCCAGCACCCGGGGGGGGCCCGGCGGCTACACCTTC. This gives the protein CASTRGGPGGYTF.

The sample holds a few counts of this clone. CDR3 bases: TGTGCCAGCAGGAGGGTCGGTGGGGGGGACACTGAAGCTTTCTTT. Translated: CASRRVGGGDTEAFF. V and J are TRBV3-1 (or the pseudogene TRBV3-2) and TRBJ1-1, with D possibly TRBD1 on 5 matching bases. V was clipped by 6 bases and J by 3 bases, with 17 bases between them. Germline CDR1 reads LGHDT; CDR2 reads YNNKEL (reference sequence). The CDR3 loop spans 15 amino acids.

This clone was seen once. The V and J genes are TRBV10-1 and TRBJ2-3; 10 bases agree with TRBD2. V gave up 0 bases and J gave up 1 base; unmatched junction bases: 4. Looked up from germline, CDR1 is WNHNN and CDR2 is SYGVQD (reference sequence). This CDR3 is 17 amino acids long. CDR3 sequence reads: CASSESGGLAGTDTQYF. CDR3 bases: TGCGCCAGCAGTGAGTCGGGAGGACTAGCGGGCACAGATACGCAGTATTTT.

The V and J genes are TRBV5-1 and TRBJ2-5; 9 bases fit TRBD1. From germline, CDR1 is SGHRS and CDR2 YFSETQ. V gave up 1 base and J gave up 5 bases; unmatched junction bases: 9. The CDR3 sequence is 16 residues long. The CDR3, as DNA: TGCGCCAGCAGCTTGACAGGGGGCCCCAGAGGGGAGACCCAGTACTTC. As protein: CASSLTGGPRGETQYF.

CDR3 protein: CSVSLQGADTQYF. CDR3 coding DNA: TGCAGCGTTTCGTTACAGGGTGCGGATACGCAGTATTTT. This sequence joins TRBV29-1 and TRBJ2-3, with a weak D call TRBD1 (6 bases). V was shortened by 5 bases and J by 6 bases, with 15 bases between the two germline ends. Germline V CDR1 and CDR2: SQVTM, ANQGSEA. The CDR3 sequence is 13 residues long.

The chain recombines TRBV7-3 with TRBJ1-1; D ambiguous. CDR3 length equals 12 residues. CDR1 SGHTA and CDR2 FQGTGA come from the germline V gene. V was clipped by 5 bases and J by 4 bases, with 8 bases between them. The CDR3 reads CASSPGGTEAFF. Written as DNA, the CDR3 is TGTGCCAGCAGCCCAGGAGGCACTGAAGCTTTCTTT.

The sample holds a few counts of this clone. CDR3 in DNA: TGTGCCAGCAGGCCCAGCGGGGCCAATTCCTACGAGCAGTACTTC. The encoded protein is CASRPSGANSYEQYF. The chain links TRBV28 to TRBJ2-7, with 7 bases identical to TRBD2. The germline V gene encodes CDR1 MDHEN and CDR2 SYDVKM. Unmatched junction bases numbered 9, after V lost 6 bases and J lost 1 base. CDR3 length: 15 residues.

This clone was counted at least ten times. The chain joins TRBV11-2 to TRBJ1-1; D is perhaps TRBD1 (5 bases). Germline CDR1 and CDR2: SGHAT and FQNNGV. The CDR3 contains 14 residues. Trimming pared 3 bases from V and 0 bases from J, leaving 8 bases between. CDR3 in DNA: TGTGCCAGCAGCTTTGGGGGGATGAACACTGAAGCTTTCTTT. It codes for CASSFGGMNTEAFF.

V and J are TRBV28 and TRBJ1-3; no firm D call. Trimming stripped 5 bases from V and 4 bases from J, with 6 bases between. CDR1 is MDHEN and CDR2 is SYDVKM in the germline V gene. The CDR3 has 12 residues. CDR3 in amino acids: CASSITGNTIYF. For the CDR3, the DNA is TGTGCCAGCAGTATAACAGGAAACACCATATATTTT.